The rows below give T cell receptor beta chains drawn from one sample of a study of regulatory T cells in long-lasting Graves disease. TCRdb used MiXCR to reprocess the multiplex PCR reads, holding one entry per CDR3 protein. Of about 430,000 distinct CDR3 sequences detected, over 14% appear once; the ten largest clones hold under 9%. The same data also went into a second study, on T cells in Graves' hyperthyroidism and ophthalmopathy.

The material was peripheral blood mononuclear cells (PBMCs), obtained at new diagnosis, from a patient treated with antithyroid drugs. The receptors here all came from a woman aged 40 to 49 with Graves disease. CDR3s include the opening cysteine and the closing phenylalanine or tryptophan. The order of the fields is D gene, clone size, V gene, J gene, CDR3 protein, CDR3 DNA. D genes are given only for firm matches. Where a row states a size, it is once, few, many or the class of an expanded clone; other rows omit it.

D gene: -
clone size: once
V gene: TRBV18
J gene: TRBJ2-7
CDR3 protein: CASSPPIRTYEQYF
CDR3 DNA: TGTGCCAGCTCACCACCGATCAGGACCTACGAGCAGTACTTC

D gene: -
clone size: many
V gene: TRBV12-3/TRBV12-4
J gene: TRBJ1-6
CDR3 protein: CASSLDTMTPLHF
CDR3 DNA: TGTGCCAGCAGTTTAGACACCATGACACCCCTCCACTTT

D gene: -
clone size: many
V gene: TRBV29-1
J gene: TRBJ2-2
CDR3 protein: CSAHGGNTGELFF
CDR3 DNA: TGCAGCGCTCACGGGGGGAACACCGGGGAGCTGTTTTTT

D gene: -
clone size: few
V gene: TRBV7-9
J gene: TRBJ2-2
CDR3 protein: CASFSTVGNTGELFF
CDR3 DNA: TGTGCCAGCTTTTCGACGGTGGGGAACACCGGGGAGCTGTTTTTT

D gene: TRBD1
clone size: many
V gene: TRBV12-3/TRBV12-4
J gene: TRBJ2-3
CDR3 protein: CASKQAGTGGADTQYF
CDR3 DNA: TGTGCCAGCAAACAGGCGGGGACAGGGGGAGCAGATACGCAGTATTTT

D gene: -
clone size: few
V gene: TRBV15
J gene: TRBJ2-7
CDR3 protein: CATSTPGPYEQYF
CDR3 DNA: TGTGCCACCAGCACACCGGGTCCCTACGAGCAGTACTTC

D gene: -
clone size: many
V gene: TRBV12-3/TRBV12-4
J gene: TRBJ1-3
CDR3 protein: CASSFPGSGNTIYF
CDR3 DNA: TGTGCCAGCAGTTTCCCAGGGTCGGGAAACACCATATATTTT

D gene: -
clone size: few
V gene: TRBV19
J gene: TRBJ2-7
CDR3 protein: CVERTGSYEQYF
CDR3 DNA: TGTGTCGAGAGGACGGGCTCCTACGAGCAGTACTTC

D gene: -
clone size: many
V gene: TRBV19
J gene: TRBJ2-3
CDR3 protein: CASSIFRGRNTDTQYF
CDR3 DNA: TGTGCCAGTAGTATATTTAGGGGCAGAAACACAGATACGCAGTATTTT

D gene: TRBD2
clone size: many
V gene: TRBV11-2
J gene: TRBJ2-1
CDR3 protein: CASSLVSSGNGEQFF
CDR3 DNA: TGTGCCAGCAGCTTAGTTTCTAGCGGGAATGGTGAGCAGTTCTTC

D gene: -
clone size: many
V gene: TRBV18
J gene: TRBJ2-6
CDR3 protein: CASSPPGPGANVLTF
CDR3 DNA: TGTGCCAGCTCACCACCGGGTCCAGGGGCCAACGTCCTGACTTTC

D gene: TRBD1
clone size: many
V gene: TRBV18
J gene: TRBJ2-3
CDR3 protein: CASSPGTGTDTQYF
CDR3 DNA: TGTGCCAGCTCACCAGGGACAGGGACAGATACGCAGTATTTT

D gene: -
clone size: few
V gene: TRBV30
J gene: TRBJ1-2
CDR3 protein: CAWSGEVGYGYTF
CDR3 DNA: TGTGCCTGGAGCGGGGAAGTAGGCTATGGCTACACCTTC

D gene: -
clone size: -
V gene: TRBV9
J gene: TRBJ2-5
CDR3 protein: CASSVDEEARETQYF
CDR3 DNA: TGTGCCAGCAGCGTAGATGAGGAAGCAAGAGAGACCCAGTACTTC

D gene: TRBD1
clone size: -
V gene: TRBV4-2
J gene: TRBJ2-5
CDR3 protein: CASSPGTGEEETQYF
CDR3 DNA: TGTGCCAGCAGCCCAGGGACAGGGGAAGAAGAGACCCAGTACTTC

D gene: -
clone size: many
V gene: TRBV28
J gene: TRBJ2-7
CDR3 protein: CASSPAMGAVYEQYF
CDR3 DNA: TGTGCCAGCAGTCCCGCAATGGGGGCGGTCTACGAGCAGTACTTC

D gene: TRBD1
clone size: many
V gene: TRBV30
J gene: TRBJ2-7
CDR3 protein: CAWTDRGTYEQYF
CDR3 DNA: TGTGCCTGGACCGACAGGGGTACCTACGAGCAGTACTTC

D gene: -
clone size: -
V gene: TRBV28
J gene: TRBJ1-1
CDR3 protein: CASSPRSPANTEAFF
CDR3 DNA: TGTGCCAGCAGTCCCCGTTCGCCGGCGAACACTGAAGCTTTCTTT

D gene: TRBD2
clone size: -
V gene: TRBV5-4
J gene: TRBJ2-3
CDR3 protein: CASSFGSSGGSIRDTQYF
CDR3 DNA: TGTGCCAGCAGCTTTGGGTCTAGCGGGGGTTCGATCAGAGATACGCAGTATTTT

D gene: -
clone size: many
V gene: TRBV7-6
J gene: TRBJ2-3
CDR3 protein: CASSPDRPGTDTQYF
CDR3 DNA: TGTGCCAGCAGCCCTGACCGCCCCGGCACAGATACGCAGTATTTT

D gene: -
clone size: -
V gene: TRBV11-2
J gene: TRBJ2-6
CDR3 protein: CASSLEGVSGANVLTF
CDR3 DNA: TGTGCCAGCAGCTTAGAAGGAGTCTCTGGGGCCAACGTCCTGACTTTC

D gene: -
clone size: -
V gene: TRBV6-2/TRBV6-3
J gene: TRBJ1-5
CDR3 protein: CASRTYRASNQPQHF
CDR3 DNA: TGTGCCAGCAGAACCTACAGGGCTAGCAATCAGCCCCAGCATTTT

D gene: -
clone size: many
V gene: TRBV28
J gene: TRBJ1-1
CDR3 protein: CASMAATMNTEAFF
CDR3 DNA: TGTGCCAGCATGGCAGCCACTATGAACACTGAAGCTTTCTTT

D gene: -
clone size: once
V gene: TRBV24-1
J gene: TRBJ2-3
CDR3 protein: CATSDAQRAGTDTQYF
CDR3 DNA: TGTGCCACCAGTGACGCCCAGAGGGCGGGCACAGATACGCAGTATTTT

D gene: -
clone size: many
V gene: TRBV11-2
J gene: TRBJ1-3
CDR3 protein: CASSHRPTGLRLGSGNTIYF
CDR3 DNA: TGTGCCAGCAGCCACCGACCGACAGGACTGCGGCTTGGCTCTGGAAACACCATATATTTT

D gene: -
clone size: many
V gene: TRBV6-2/TRBV6-3
J gene: TRBJ2-1
CDR3 protein: CASSAGQYNEQFF
CDR3 DNA: TGTGCCAGCAGTGCCGGACAGTACAATGAGCAGTTCTTC